These T cell receptor gamma chains were read from a single sample in a study of Vδ1+ human thymocytes. TCRdb re-processed the multiplex PCR reads via CATT. The profile shows more than 35,000 gamma-chain clones, around 20% of them singletons. Material for sequencing was Vdelta1+ gamma-delta thymocytes from the thymus. The receptors shown here come from a girl less than two years old who had congenital heart surgery. Both conserved end residues are part of each CDR3. The order of the fields is clone size, J gene, V gene, CDR3 DNA, CDR3 protein. The listing skips clone size in some rows; elsewhere it reads once, few, many or a size class.

>few|TRGJ1/TRGJ2|TRGV3
TGTGCCACCTGGGACGGGCCCATTTGTTGTTATAAGAAACTCTTT
CATWDGPICCYKKLF
>NA|TRGJ1/TRGJ2|TRGV4
TGTGCCACCTGGGATGGGCCGGCTTATTATAAGAAACTCTTT
CATWDGPAYYKKLF
>few|TRGJ1/TRGJ2|TRGV3
TGTGCCACCTGGGACAGCCCCAGTGGCTATAAGAAACTCTTT
CATWDSPSGYKKLF
>NA|TRGJ1/TRGJ2|TRGV5
TGTGCCACCTGGGACAGGCCAGGTCATAAGAAACTCTTT
CATWDRPGHKKLF
>NA|TRGJ1/TRGJ2|TRGV2
TGTGCCACCTGGGAACCCGAGAATTATTATAAGAAACTCTTT
CATWEPENYYKKLF
>few|TRGJ1/TRGJ2|TRGV3
TGTGCCACCTGGGACAGGCGCCCTTATTATAAGAAACTCTTT
CATWDRRPYYKKLF
>NA|TRGJ1/TRGJ2|TRGV9
TGTGCCTTGTGGGAGGTGCACCACAGACTCTTT
CALWEVHHRLF
>NA|TRGJP2|TRGV2
TGTGCCACCTGGGACGGGCGGGAGTGCAGTAGTGATTGGATCAAGACGTTT
CATWDGRECSSDWIKTF
>NA|TRGJ1/TRGJ2|TRGV8
TGTGCCACCTGGGATAGAGGTTATTATAAGAAACTCTTT
CATWDRGYYKKLF
>NA|TRGJ1/TRGJ2|TRGV3
TGTGCCACCTGGGACCGAGCCTGGGGGTATTATAAGAAACTCTTT
CATWDRAWGYYKKLF
>NA|TRGJP2|TRGV8
TGTGCCACCTGGCCCGAAAGGGTTGGTAGTGATTGGATCAAGACGTTT
CATWPERVGSDWIKTF
>NA|TRGJ1/TRGJ2|TRGV4
TGTGCCACCTGGGATACAATTAAGTATTATAAGAAACTCTTT
CATWDTIKYYKKLF
>NA|TRGJ1/TRGJ2|TRGV2
TGTGCCACCTGGGACGGACTTGGGAAGAAACTCTTT
CATWDGLGKKLF
>few|TRGJ1/TRGJ2|TRGV2
TGTGCCACCTGGGACGGGCGACGGGGGAAACTCTTT
CATWDGRRGKLF
>few|TRGJ1/TRGJ2|TRGV8
TGTGCCACCTGGGATAGTGCATTTTATTATAAGAAACTCTTT
CATWDSAFYYKKLF
>NA|TRGJ1/TRGJ2|TRGV8
TGTGCCACCTGGTTAGCGGATATAAGAAAGAAACTCTTT
CATWLADIRKKLF
>NA|TRGJ1/TRGJ2|TRGV5
TGTGCCACCTGGGAAGGGTGGAAACTCTTT
CATWEGWKLF
>NA|TRGJ1/TRGJ2|TRGV8
TGTGCCACCTGGGACAGCCCGTTTGGGGGTTATAAGAAACTCTTT
CATWDSPFGGYKKLF
>NA|TRGJP2|TRGV3
TGTGCCACCTGGGACGCAGAAACCTATAGTAGTGATTGGATCAAGACGTTT
CATWDAETYSSDWIKTF
>NA|TRGJ1/TRGJ2|TRGV8
TGTGCCACCTGGGATACTGGGTCGAATTATTATAAGAAACTCTTT
CATWDTGSNYYKKLF
>NA|TRGJ1/TRGJ2|TRGV5
TGTGCCACCTGGGCAATTCTTTATTATAAGAAACTCTTT
CATWAILYYKKLF
>few|TRGJ1/TRGJ2|TRGV9
TGTGCCTTGTGGGATCTCTATAAGAAACTCTTT
CALWDLYKKLF
>few|TRGJ1/TRGJ2|TRGV2
TGTGCCACCTGGGACGGGCTGAGTAATTATAAGAAACTCTTT
CATWDGLSNYKKLF
>medium-sized|TRGJ1/TRGJ2|TRGV2
TGTGCCACCTGGGACGGGGGCTATAAGAAACTCTTT
CATWDGGYKKLF
>few|TRGJ1/TRGJ2|TRGV2
TGTGCCACCTGGGACGGGCCCGGCAGTCCCCGTAAGAAACTCTTT
CATWDGPGSPRKKLF
>many|TRGJ1/TRGJ2|TRGV2
TGTGCCACCTGGGACGGGCCAGGATATAAGAAACTCTTT
CATWDGPGYKKLF
>NA|TRGJP2|TRGV9
TGTGCCTTGTGGGAGGTGCTTATGAATAGTGATTGGAGCAAGACGTTT
CALWEVLMNSDWSKTF
>NA|TRGJ1/TRGJ2|TRGV8
TGTGCCACCTGGGATAGTAGGGGCTCCAAGAAACTCTTT
CATWDSRGSKKLF
>few|TRGJ1/TRGJ2|TRGV9
TGTGCCTTGTGGGATTCTGCCGGCGTTTATAAGAAACTCTTT
CALWDSAGVYKKLF
>few|TRGJ1/TRGJ2|TRGV9
TGTGCCTTGTGGGAGTCCGATTCGAATTATTATAAGAAACTCTTT
CALWESDSNYYKKLF
>NA|TRGJ1/TRGJ2|TRGV2
TGTGCCACCTGGGACGGCCCCAGGGGTCTCTTT
CATWDGPRGLF
>NA|TRGJ1/TRGJ2|TRGV2
TGTGCCACCTGGGACGGCCGGGGGGTTAAGGCGAAACTCTTT
CATWDGRGVKAKLF
>NA|TRGJ1/TRGJ2|TRGV4
TGTGCCACCTGGGATGGAAGCTGTTATAAGAAACTCTTT
CATWDGSCYKKLF
>NA|TRGJ1/TRGJ2|TRGV8
TGTGCCACCTGGGATAAATGGGATTATAAGAAACTCTTT
CATWDKWDYKKLF
>medium-sized|TRGJ1/TRGJ2|TRGV8
TGTGCCACCTGGGATATGCATTATAAGAAACTCTTT
CATWDMHYKKLF
>NA|TRGJ1/TRGJ2|TRGV2
TGTGCCACCTGGGACGGGTCTTTGAATTATTATAAGAAACTCTTT
CATWDGSLNYYKKLF
>few|TRGJ1/TRGJ2|TRGV3
TGTGCCACCTGGGACCCCGTACCTGTTTATTATAAGAAACTCTTT
CATWDPVPVYYKKLF
>NA|TRGJ1/TRGJ2|TRGV2
TGTGCCACCTGGGACGGGAGAAAGGATTATAAGAAACTCTTT
CATWDGRKDYKKLF
>NA|TRGJ1/TRGJ2|TRGV3
TGTGCCACCTGGGGTGGGCAATCGAATTATTATAAGAAACTCTTT
CATWGGQSNYYKKLF
>NA|TRGJ1/TRGJ2|TRGV9
TGTGCCTTGTGGGAGGAGAGGAATTATTATAAGAAACTCTTT
CALWEERNYYKKLF
>NA|TRGJP|TRGV8
TGTGCCACCTGGTCCGAGTTGGGCAAAAAAATAAAGGTATTT
CATWSELGKKIKVF